The clone carrying this T cell receptor beta chain was detected only once. Authors' data handling: As immunoSEQ supplied junction-only sequences (without quality scores), filtering differed. This table comes from immunoSEQ multiplex PCR, and its TCRdb copy is limited to in-frame clones, with some not included. That table is the source of V, J and clone size, and D and trimming were worked out from the DNA. The repertoire includes 2.3 million or so clones, about 92% of them detected once, and 0.39% sits in the top ten. These data belong to a study of shared clonotypes between healthy human individuals. The CDR3 has 16 residues. V was cut by 1 base and J by 2 bases, with 15 bases left in between. CDR1 is LNHDA, CDR2 SQIVND, per germline (reference sequence).

The sample consisted of naive CD4+ T cells from PBMCs. The subset: CD45RA+ positively selected. The clonotype was recovered from a man between 18 and 29 years old in good health. Some clones in this sample may be carry-over from other donors' samples. The chain is built from TRBV19 and TRBJ2-7; tentatively, D is TRBD1 or TRBD2 (5 bases each). The CDR3 spells CASSIVGTRHPYEQYF. The CDR3 nucleotides read TGTGCCAGTAGTATAGTGGGGACCCGGCACCCCTACGAGCAGTACTTC.